The 11 T cell receptor beta chains below come from one sample, sequenced in a study of cytomegalovirus exposure and HLA in healthy donors. PCR used 60 Vbeta primers and 13 Jbeta primers. Clones were sequenced by immunoSEQ multiplex PCR, and TCRdb holds only the in-frame ones, with some missing. Here the sample spans tens of thousands of clones, 79% being singletons. Sequencing was done on a sample of PBMCs. The receptor set was obtained from a man between 25 and 39 years old in good health and CMV-seronegative.

By its share, this clone is medium-sized. This chain uses TRBV10-2 with TRBJ2-4; D possibly corresponds to TRBD2 (5 bases). Germline-derived CDR1 and CDR2 are WSHSY and SAAADI. The germline V and J ends were trimmed by 5 bases and 6 bases, with 8 bases remaining between them. This CDR3 is built from 12 residues. In nucleotides, the CDR3 is TGCGCCAGCAGTCTTCGGGGAAACATTCAGTACTTC. This encodes CASSLRGNIQYF.

V usage is TRBV5-1 and J usage is TRBJ1-1; 7 nucleotides align to TRBD1. V lost 3 bases to trimming and J lost 8 bases; unmatched junction nucleotides: 7. The CDR3 has 13 amino acids. The germline CDR1 and CDR2 sequences are SGHRS and YFSETQ. The CDR3 DNA reads TGCGCCAGCAGCTCTAACGACAGGGTAGAAGCTTTCTTT. Translated, it gives CASSSNDRVEAFF. The full variable domain, in which reference TRBV5-1 and TRBJ1-1 provide the parts outside the CDR3, is KAGVTQTPRYLIKTRGQQVTLSCSPISGHRSVSWYQQTPGQGLQFLFEYFSETQRNKGNFPGRFSGRQFSNSRSEMNVSTLELGDSALYLCASSSNDRVEAFFGQGTRLTVV.

The genes are TRBV27 and TRBJ1-1; D is uncertain. The CDR3 spans 13 residues. V was trimmed by 0 bases and J by 2 bases, leaving 4 bases between them. Germline CDR1 and CDR2: MNHEY and SMNVEV (reference sequence). The CDR3 coding sequence is TGTGCCAGCAGTTTATCGCGAAACACTGAAGCTTTCTTT. Translation: CASSLSRNTEAFF.

V is TRBV4-3 and J is TRBJ2-1, with 9 bases lining up with TRBD1. This CDR3 is built from 14 residues. Germline-derived CDR1 and CDR2 are LGHNA and YSLEER. V trimming: 4 bases; J trimming: 3 bases; junction bases outside the gene matches: 1. The CDR3 DNA is TGCGCCAGCAGCCGGGACAGGGACTACAATGAGCAGTTCTTC. This gives the protein CASSRDRDYNEQFF.

The V gene is TRBV6-5, the J gene TRBJ1-4, with D possibly being TRBD1 (5 bases). Germline loops: CDR1 MNHEY, CDR2 SVGAGI. CDR3 length: 14 residues. Trimming cost V 4 bases and J 0 bases, with 6 bases left between them. Here the CDR3 reads CASSLTATNEKLFF. Written as DNA, the CDR3 is TGTGCCAGCAGTTTGACAGCAACTAATGAAAAACTGTTTTTT.

The chain links TRBV15 to TRBJ2-2; TRBD1 matches 9 bases. The V segment lost 2 bases and the J segment 1 base; nucleotides outside the gene matches: 11. The germline CDR1 and CDR2 sequences are LNHNV and YYDKDF (reference sequence). The CDR3 is 19 residues long. The CDR3 DNA reads as TGTGCCACCAGCAGATCCCCTTCAGGGACAGGGCTGAACACCGGGGAGCTGTTTTTT. Its translation: CATSRSPSGTGLNTGELFF.

V usage is TRBV6-4 and J usage is TRBJ2-3, with 7 bases that match TRBD2. Unmatched junction bases numbered 7, after V lost 3 bases and J lost 1 base. Germline V gene data show CDR1 as MRHNA and CDR2 as SNTAGT. The CDR3 is made up of 16 amino acids. The DNA of the CDR3 is TGTGCCAGCAGTGAGGGCGGGGGTTACGGCACAGATACGCAGTATTTT. Translation: CASSEGGGYGTDTQYF.

This chain links TRBV25-1 with TRBJ1-2, with D perhaps TRBD1 (5 bases). CDR1 and CDR2 from the germline V gene are MGHDK and SYGVNS. CDR3 length: 15 residues. V shed 4 bases and J shed 1 base, with 13 bases lying between them. The CDR3 region has the DNA TGTGCCAGCAGTGTAGGGACTTACTTTAACTATGGCTACACCTTC. It yields the protein CASSVGTYFNYGYTF.

This rearrangement joins TRBV7-2 to TRBJ2-7; weak D call: TRBD1 (5 bases). CDR1 and CDR2 (germline): SGHTA, FQGNSA. This CDR3 has 15 residues. Trimming removed 1 base at V and 7 bases at J, with 17 bases between. The CDR3 bases are TGTGCCAGCAGCTTAGATTCCAGGGCCCCCCTAGAGCAGTACTTC. This encodes CASSLDSRAPLEQYF.

The chain recombines TRBV19 with TRBJ2-7; 9 nucleotides align to TRBD1. V was pared by 4 bases and J by 0 bases, with 1 base of the junction left unmatched. Germline assignment: CDR1 LNHDA and CDR2 SQIVND (reference sequence). CDR3 length: 14 amino acids. CDR3 sequence (DNA): TGTGCCAGTAGTAGGGACAGGGTCTCCTACGAGCAGTACTTC. Translated, it gives CASSRDRVSYEQYF.

The gene calls are TRBV2 and TRBJ2-2, with D unresolved. Germline CDR1 and CDR2: SNHLY and FYNNEI. V was clipped by 0 bases and J by 9 bases, with 20 bases between them. The CDR3 has 17 amino acids. The CDR3 coding sequence is TGTGCCAGCAGTGAAGCGCTTCTGGTGCGGATATCCAGGGAGCTGTTTTTT. Translation gives CASSEALLVRISRELFF.